This entry lists 22 T cell receptor beta chains sequenced from one sample in a study of T cells after posttransplantation cyclophosphamide. A marrow graft followed busulfan-fludarabine conditioning, with cyclophosphamide on days +3 and +4. Clones were read by immunoSEQ multiplex PCR, and TCRdb kept only the in-frame ones, dropping some. Listed for the sample are about 25,000 clones, none seen a single time. The source was PBMCs, collected after allogeneic stem cell transplant with posttransplant cyclophosphamide. The receptors stem from a young adult male patient who received an allogeneic stem cell transplant from a related donor, was CMV-positive, and had no GVHD. Some T cells may originate from the graft donor.

The V gene is TRBV2, the J gene TRBJ2-5; 7 bases map to TRBD2. The end of the DNA is better explained by TRBJ2-7, so the J call may be wrong. The CDR3 sequence is 15 residues long. Per germline, CDR1 SNHLY and CDR2 FYNNEI. Here the CDR3 DNA reads TGTGCCAGCAGGGCTGGGAGCGGGGCCACCTACGAGCAGTACTTC. Translated, it gives CASRAGSGATYEQYF.

The table lists this clone with many counts. The chain has TRBV5-1 and TRBJ2-2, with D perhaps matching TRBD2 (5 bases). V was clipped by 4 bases and J by 4 bases, with 8 bases between them. Germline CDR1 SGHRS, CDR2 YFSETQ. The CDR3 is made up of 13 amino acids. As DNA, the CDR3 is TGCGCCAGCAGCAGTACTAGCACCGGGGAGCTGTTTTTT. The encoded protein is CASSSTSTGELFF.

At least ten counts were recorded for this clone. The J gene is TRBJ2-3, the V gene TRBV7-7; perhaps TRBD1 as D (6 bases). CDR3 length equals 16 residues. With 0 bases removed from V and 2 bases from J, the gap between germline ends came to 12 bases. CDR1 is SSHAT and CDR2 is FNYEAQ in the germline V gene (reference sequence). The CDR3 is CASSLAPGAPTDTQYF. DNA for the CDR3: TGTGCCAGCAGCTTAGCCCCAGGGGCCCCCACAGATACGCAGTATTTT.

The table lists this clone with many counts. The genes are TRBV27 and TRBJ1-3; TRBD1 agrees at 8 bases. CDR1 is MNHEY, CDR2 SMNVEV, per germline (reference sequence). Losses at the gene ends were 5 bases for V and 4 bases for J; bases not matched to a gene: 4. CDR3 length: 14 residues. CDR3 amino acids: CASSPDRGGNTIYF. The CDR3 nucleotides read TGTGCCAGCAGTCCCGACAGGGGAGGAAACACCATATATTTT.

This clone showed up many times. This chain connects TRBV5-6 to TRBJ2-7; possible D gene TRBD1, 6 bases. The CDR3 has 14 amino acids. CDR1 SGHDT and CDR2 YYEEEE come from the germline V gene. Trimming cost V 2 bases and J 4 bases, with 13 bases left between them. In nucleotides, the CDR3 is TGTGCCAGCAGCTTTAGAGACAGGCGGTACGAGCAGTACTTC. Protein product: CASSFRDRRYEQYF.

This clone was seen repeatedly, ten times or more. The chain has TRBV2 and TRBJ1-2; 8 bases map to TRBD1. This CDR3 is 14 amino acids long. Germline lookup yields CDR1 SNHLY and CDR2 FYNNEI. Losses at the gene ends were 5 bases for V and 1 base for J; bases not matched to a gene: 3. CDR3 loop: CASSQGAFNYGYTF. CDR3 nucleotides: TGTGCCAGCAGTCAGGGGGCCTTTAACTATGGCTACACCTTC. The variable domain in full, completed from reference TRBV2 and TRBJ1-2, reads EPEVTQTPSHQVTQMGQEVILRCVPISNHLYFYWYRQILGQKVEFLVSFYNNEISEKSEIFDDQFSVERPDGSNFTLKIRSTKLEDSAMYFCASSQGAFNYGYTFGSGTRLTVV.

This clone has at least ten counts. V and J are TRBV4-1 and TRBJ2-5, with D perhaps TRBD1 (5 bases). The CDR3 runs to 13 residues. V dropped 1 base and J dropped 4 bases, with 7 bases sitting between them. CDR1 is MGHRA and CDR2 is YSYEKL in the germline V gene. CDR3 protein: CASSQARVETQYF. The CDR3, as DNA: TGCGCCAGCAGCCAAGCCAGGGTAGAGACCCAGTACTTC.

This clone came up many times. The chain has TRBV29-1 and TRBJ2-5; 7 bases agree with TRBD1. This CDR3 comprises 12 residues. Germline CDR1 and CDR2: SQVTM and ANQGSEA. Germline trimming cut 4 bases from V and 1 base from J; bases unmatched to any gene: 0. Here the CDR3 reads CSVGDSQETQYF. CDR3 nucleotide sequence: TGCAGCGTTGGGGACAGCCAAGAGACCCAGTACTTC.

This clone was picked up many times. The genes are TRBV6-5 and TRBJ2-1; 8 nucleotides align to TRBD2. The CDR3 is made up of 15 amino acids. Trimming took 4 bases from V and 2 from J; bases not matched to a gene: 4. CDR1 MNHEY and CDR2 SVGAGI come from the germline V gene. The CDR3 nucleotides read TGTGCCAGCAGTTGGGGTAGCGGGACCTACAATGAGCAGTTCTTC. Amino acids: CASSWGSGTYNEQFF.

This clone was seen at least ten times. The chain is built from TRBV5-1 and TRBJ2-5; tentatively, D is TRBD2 (6 bases). The V end lost 2 bases, the J end lost 2 bases, and 19 bases lay between the germline ends. This CDR3 comprises 17 residues. Germline loops: CDR1 SGHRS, CDR2 YFSETQ. CDR3 in amino acids: CASSFFLDGGPQETQYF. The CDR3 DNA reads TGCGCCAGCAGCTTCTTCCTGGACGGGGGTCCACAAGAGACCCAGTACTTC.

This clone was seen many times. The V call is TRBV5-1, the J call TRBJ2-5; TRBD1 aligns across 7 bases. The CDR3 has 14 amino acids. Trimming removed 3 bases from V and 5 bases from J; junction bases left unmatched: 7. From germline, CDR1 is SGHRS and CDR2 YFSETQ. CDR3 sequence reads: CASSSPGQPETQYF. CDR3 bases: TGCGCCAGCAGCTCCCCGGGACAGCCGGAGACCCAGTACTTC. Drawing the rest from reference TRBV5-1 and TRBJ2-5, the complete variable domain is KAGVTQTPRYLIKTRGQQVTLSCSPISGHRSVSWYQQTPGQGLQFLFEYFSETQRNKGNFPGRFSGRQFSNSRSEMNVSTLELGDSALYLCASSSPGQPETQYFGPGTRLLVL.

The table lists this clone with many counts. The chain recombines TRBV28 with TRBJ2-5; 12 bases are a match to TRBD2. V lost 6 bases, J lost 2 bases, and 10 bases stayed unmatched. CDR1 MDHEN and CDR2 SYDVKM come from the germline V gene. The CDR3 spans 17 residues. The CDR3 protein is CASRDGLAGKAQETQYF. The CDR3 DNA is TGTGCCAGCAGGGACGGACTAGCGGGGAAAGCGCAAGAGACCCAGTACTTC.

In its sample, this clone was seen many times. The V and J genes are TRBV6-1 and TRBJ2-1; D uncertain. Deletions cut 7 bases from V and 0 bases from J, with 7 bases between. The germline CDR1 and CDR2 sequences are MNHNS and SASEGT. The CDR3 runs to 13 residues. The CDR3 region is CASTRGSYNEQFF. Written as DNA, the CDR3 is TGTGCCAGCACCAGAGGCTCCTACAATGAGCAGTTCTTC.

In its sample, this clone was seen many times. V is TRBV19 and J is TRBJ2-3, with D possibly matching TRBD2 (6 bases). Germline V gene lookup returns CDR1 LNHDA and CDR2 SQIVND (reference sequence). CDR3 length: 15 amino acids. V was clipped by 5 bases and J by 5 bases, with 17 bases between them. CDR3: CASSWDFDSLDTQYF. CDR3 nucleotide sequence: TGTGCCAGTAGTTGGGACTTCGATTCGTTAGATACGCAGTATTTT.

This clone was observed at least ten times. The chain links TRBV6-5 to TRBJ2-1; a possible D gene is TRBD2 (5 bases). The germline CDR1 and CDR2 sequences are MNHEY and SVGAGI. This CDR3 comprises 14 residues. V lost 2 bases, J lost 7 bases, and 12 bases lay in between. The CDR3 spells CASSYGSPGNEQFF. Here the CDR3 DNA reads TGTGCCAGCAGTTACGGGAGCCCGGGGAATGAGCAGTTCTTC.

At least ten counts were recorded for this clone. V gene TRBV7-8 combines with J gene TRBJ1-3; 8 bases map to TRBD1. Germline assignment: CDR1 SGHVS and CDR2 FQNEAQ. J gave up 2 bases and V 1 base, and 4 bases lay outside the gene matches. The CDR3 loop spans 16 amino acids. The DNA of the CDR3 is TGTGCCAGCAGCTTAGTCCAGACAGGGGCTGGAAACACCATATATTTT. This gives the protein CASSLVQTGAGNTIYF.

This clone was seen ten or more times. The rearrangement joins TRBV7-6 to TRBJ2-7, with a weak D call TRBD2 (5 bases). The V end lost 3 bases, the J end lost 2 bases, and 11 bases lay between the germline ends. Per the germline V gene, CDR1 is SGHVS and CDR2 is FNYEAQ. This CDR3 has 14 amino acids. CDR3 nucleotides: TGTGCCAGCAGCTTCGGGGAGCTACCCTACGAGCAGTACTTC. It translates to CASSFGELPYEQYF.

This clone came up many times. The chain has TRBV19 and TRBJ2-2; TRBD2 agrees at 13 bases. The germline gives CDR1 LNHDA, CDR2 SQIVND (reference sequence). V was pared by 7 bases and J by 0 bases, with 8 bases of the junction left unmatched. The CDR3 length is 18 residues. The CDR3 sequence: CASTKGTSGAANTGELFF. The DNA for the CDR3 is TGTGCCAGTACCAAGGGGACTAGCGGGGCCGCGAACACCGGGGAGCTGTTTTTT.

This clone has ten or more counts. In nucleotides, the CDR3 is TGTGCCAGCAGCCCCTCAGGCGGGGGAGATACGCAGTATTTT. Protein: CASSPSGGGDTQYF. The chain recombines TRBV9 with TRBJ2-3, with 7 bases that match TRBD2. The V gene end was trimmed by 4 bases and the J gene end by 5 bases; junction bases not matched to a gene: 7. This CDR3 is built from 14 residues. Germline CDR1 reads SGDLS; CDR2 reads YYNGEE. Full variable domain (rest looked up from reference TRBV9 and TRBJ2-3): DSGVTQTPKHLITATGQRVTLRCSPRSGDLSVYWYQQSLDQGLQFLIQYYNGEERAKGNILERFSAQQFPDLHSELNLSSLELGDSALYFCASSPSGGGDTQYFGPGTRLTVL.

This clone was seen many times. This chain links TRBV10-3 with TRBJ1-1, with 8 bases that match TRBD1. Per the germline V gene, CDR1 is ENHRY and CDR2 is SYGVKD. The CDR3 loop spans 14 amino acids. J gave up 1 base and V 10 bases, and 8 bases lay outside the gene matches. The CDR3 loop is CATGQGSRNTEAFF. The CDR3 nucleotides read TGTGCCACCGGACAGGGTTCGAGGAACACTGAAGCTTTCTTT.

This clone was counted many times. The CDR3 coding sequence is TGTGCCAGCAGCTTGGTGGGGACAGGGAGCTATGGCTACACCTTC. Protein product: CASSLVGTGSYGYTF. The chain uses TRBV5-4 and TRBJ1-2, with 9 bases fitting TRBD1. V trimming: 0 bases; J trimming: 4 bases; junction bases outside the gene matches: 4. In germline, CDR1 is SGHNT, CDR2 YYREEE (reference sequence). The CDR3 extends over 15 amino acids.

This clone was seen repeatedly, ten times or more. V usage is TRBV29-1 and J usage is TRBJ2-6; D possibly corresponds to TRBD1 (7 bases). This CDR3 contains 16 residues. Germline V gene sequence: CDR1 SQVTM, CDR2 ANQGSEA. Trimming left V 6 bases short and J 1 base short, with 16 bases between. The CDR3 DNA reads TGCAGCGTCGGGAGACAGGGAAGTTCTGGGGCCAACGTCCTGACTTTC. Protein: CSVGRQGSSGANVLTF.